Detailed here is one TCR beta chain. Its antigen target is currently unknown. No base quality information exists; no much larger clone differs at one position. These data originate in a study of blood T cell repertoires in COVID-19 (dated by TCRdb to the early 2020s). Turning to the overall study: The collaborator samples originated in the United States, Italy and Spain and spanned the acute and convalescent phases of COVID-19. The material from the prospective study consisted of cDNA or gDNA derived from T cells, B-cell-depleted T cells, or PBMCs. The dataset comprised deeply sampled blood TCRbeta repertoires from subjects exposed to, actively infected with, or recovered from COVID-19. A freely available public database, intended as a resource for researchers studying the immune response to SARS-CoV-2, is where the repertoires were released. The samples were drawn from the first 160 participants of the ongoing ImmuneRACE study and from 1,254 subjects provided by 6 global collaborators. The sample metadata nearly always contained a de-identified subject ID, COVID-19 status, age in years and sex. Where available, HLA class I and class II types were obtained from metadata supplied by the sample provider rather than from assay-based typing. General study outcomes and caveats: How much clinical and demographic metadata was included differed by source and by participant, and the metadata was provided uncurated.

TCRbeta CDR3 regions were amplified from genomic DNA by means of the immunoSEQ Assay, a bias-controlled multiplex PCR. As for the authors' bioinformatics: The number of nucleated cells in each sample was estimated by amplification of reference gene primers within the assay. To quantify the absolute abundance of each unique TCRbeta CDR3 rearrangement, sequence reads were collapsed and filtered. For each sample, productive Simpson clonality was calculated as the square root of Simpson's diversity index over productive rearrangements. Drawn from immuneACCESS, this table holds only the in-frame rearrangements with V and J called that TCRdb kept. Clones are partly lost; checked studies trace under half to an unresolved V gene and leave the rest unexplained. V and J calls and clone size are given by that table; D and trimming were obtained from the DNA. This sample comprises fewer than 300,000 clones, roughly 85% of them detected only once. Together, the top ten hold approximately 5.1% of the sample.

Collaborating institutions collected whole blood in K2EDTA tubes following their own protocols. For TCRbeta analysis, collaborator samples were shipped as frozen whole blood, as isolated PBMCs, or as DNA extracted from either sample type. The CDR3 has 17 amino acids, counting the end cysteine and phenylalanine. Of the read, only the CDR3 DNA is kept; its 51 bases are in frame from base 1. CDR1 and CDR2, per the germline V gene, are KGHDR and SFDVKD. Relative to germline, V is missing 3 bases and J is missing 2 bases, with 7 bases of the junction outside any gene match. The chain couples TRBV24-1 to TRBJ2-3; 10 of the junction bases match TRBD1. Source material: peripheral blood. The sequence derives from a man in his forties or fifties with active or convalescent COVID-19. For the CDR3, the sequence is CATSDNDRGLSTDTQYF. The nucleotide sequence is TGTGCCACCAGTGATAACGACAGGGGGCTCTCCACAGATACGCAGTATTTT.